This is a list of T cell receptor beta chains from one sample in a study of T cells in Graves' hyperthyroidism and ophthalmopathy. TCRdb itself ran the multiplex PCR reads through MiXCR, one entry per CDR3 protein. Of some 500,000 distinct CDR3 sequences in the sample, around 15% were seen once. What was sequenced was blood. These receptor sequences come from a young woman with Graves' hyperthyroidism. The CDR3 runs from the conserved cysteine through the conserved F or W. D genes are given only for firm matches. The listing skips clone size in some rows; elsewhere it reads once, few, many or a size class.

d_call	v_call	j_call	clone_size	cdr3_length	cdr3_aa
TRBD2	TRBV6-1	TRBJ2-5	many	16	CASSPRGAGPQETQYF
TRBD2	TRBV12-5	TRBJ2-1	few	13	CASGLGAGDEQFF
-	TRBV5-4	TRBJ2-1	-	15	CASSRQATRRGEQFF
-	TRBV20-1	TRBJ2-1	many	16	CSARDVLAQSYNEQFF
-	TRBV4-2	TRBJ2-1	-	15	CASSSRTPGDNEQFF
TRBD1	TRBV12-3/TRBV12-4	TRBJ1-5	few	18	CASSTDRGVPYSNQPQHF
-	TRBV12-3/TRBV12-4	TRBJ1-1	many	12	CASSFPGGLTFF
TRBD2	TRBV30	TRBJ2-7	few	14	CAWNRLAGRYEQYF
TRBD2	TRBV6-2/TRBV6-3	TRBJ2-1	many	15	CASSYGTSGYNEQFF
-	TRBV4-1	TRBJ1-1	-	14	CASSQEGLTTEAFF
-	TRBV27	TRBJ2-7	many	15	CASSSQGPGVGEQYF
TRBD2	TRBV10-2	TRBJ2-1	many	16	CASSDLGLAQVDEQFF
TRBD1	TRBV5-1	TRBJ1-3	few	17	CASSPSAGTGVENTIYF
-	TRBV6-2/TRBV6-3	TRBJ1-2	-	14	CARSYDGRNYGYTF
-	TRBV6-1	TRBJ1-1	many	11	CASSAGYEAFF
-	TRBV20-1	TRBJ2-5	many	13	CSASGSVQETQYF
TRBD2	TRBV6-6	TRBJ2-7	many	16	CASSYSLTSANYEQYF
-	TRBV18	TRBJ2-7	few	15	CASSPPSIRTVEQYF
TRBD1	TRBV12-3/TRBV12-4	TRBJ1-1	many	14	CASSFLGGRGEAFF
-	TRBV7-2	TRBJ2-1	many	15	CASSLRSLPGVRQFF
-	TRBV11-1	TRBJ1-4	-	12	CASRKGTEKLFF
-	TRBV5-1	TRBJ2-6	-	17	CASSPRAEFSGANVLTF
TRBD2	TRBV4-2	TRBJ2-1	few	16	CASSQVETSGPNEQFF
-	TRBV20-1	TRBJ2-3	-	15	CSAEKRRRVEDTQYF
TRBD1	TRBV5-1	TRBJ2-5	-	14	CASSNPGTEETQYF